These 2 T cell receptor beta chains share one sample of origin, sequenced in a study of graft-versus-host responses after intestinal transplantation. No antigen is known for these receptors. Some clones are missing from TCRdb's copy, which holds only in-frame ones; the method was immunoSEQ multiplex PCR. The sample gives 45,000 to 60,000 clones, around 90% of which show up once; less than 2.5% is in the top ten. The sequences come from unstimulated CD4+ T cells sorted from spleen or lymph node cells, collected before transplant. Receptors were obtained from a human donor who was the organ donor for an intestinal transplant.

The chain couples TRBV6-6 to TRBJ1-3, with 12 bases matching TRBD1. Trimming took 5 bases from V and 2 from J; bases not matched to a gene: 4. This CDR3 has 16 residues. From germline, CDR1 is MNHNY and CDR2 SVGAGI (reference sequence). The CDR3 spells CASSPGQGAAGNTIYF. The DNA of the CDR3 is TGTGCCAGCAGTCCGGGACAGGGGGCGGCTGGAAACACCATATATTTT.

The chain recombines TRBV10-3 with TRBJ2-5; the match to TRBD2 covers 11 bases. This CDR3 spans 17 amino acids. After removal of 3 bases from V and 1 base from J, the junction contained 7 bases not matched to a gene. Germline CDR1 is ENHRY and CDR2 is SYGVKD. This CDR3 reads CAISDLAGGVIQETQYF. CDR3 in DNA: TGTGCCATCAGTGATCTAGCGGGAGGAGTAATCCAAGAGACCCAGTACTTC.